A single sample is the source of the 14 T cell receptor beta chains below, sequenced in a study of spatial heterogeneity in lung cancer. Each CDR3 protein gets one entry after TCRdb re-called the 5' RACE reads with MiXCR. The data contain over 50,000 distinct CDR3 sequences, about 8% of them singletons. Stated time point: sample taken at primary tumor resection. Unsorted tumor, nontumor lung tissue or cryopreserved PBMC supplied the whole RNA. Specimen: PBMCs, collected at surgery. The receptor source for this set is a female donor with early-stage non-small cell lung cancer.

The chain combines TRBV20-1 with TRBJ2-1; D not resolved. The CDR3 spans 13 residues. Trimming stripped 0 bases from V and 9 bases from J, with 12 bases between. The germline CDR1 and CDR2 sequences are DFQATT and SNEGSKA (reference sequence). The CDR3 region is CSARDVGLGEQFF. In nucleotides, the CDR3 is TGCAGTGCTAGAGATGTGGGCTTAGGTGAGCAGTTCTTC.

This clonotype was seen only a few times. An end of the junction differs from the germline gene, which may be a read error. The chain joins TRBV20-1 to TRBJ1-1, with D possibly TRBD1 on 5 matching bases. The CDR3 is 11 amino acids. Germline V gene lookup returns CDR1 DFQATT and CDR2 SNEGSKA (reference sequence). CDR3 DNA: TGCAGTGCTAGCCCGGGCAGGGTCCATAGTTTT. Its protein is CSASPGRVHSF.

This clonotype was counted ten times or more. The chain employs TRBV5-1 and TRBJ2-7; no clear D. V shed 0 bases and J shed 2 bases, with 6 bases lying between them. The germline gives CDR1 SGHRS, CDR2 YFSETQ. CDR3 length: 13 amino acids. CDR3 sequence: CASSLATPYEQYF. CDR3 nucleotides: TGCGCCAGCAGCTTGGCGACCCCCTACGAGCAGTACTTC.

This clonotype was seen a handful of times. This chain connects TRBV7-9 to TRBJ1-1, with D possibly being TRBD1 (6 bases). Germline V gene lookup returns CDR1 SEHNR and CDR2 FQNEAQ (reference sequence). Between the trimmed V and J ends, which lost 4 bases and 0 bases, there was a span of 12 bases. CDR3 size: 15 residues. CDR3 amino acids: CASSSPGHLNTEAFF. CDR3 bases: TGTGCCAGCAGCTCACCGGGACACCTGAACACTGAAGCTTTCTTT.

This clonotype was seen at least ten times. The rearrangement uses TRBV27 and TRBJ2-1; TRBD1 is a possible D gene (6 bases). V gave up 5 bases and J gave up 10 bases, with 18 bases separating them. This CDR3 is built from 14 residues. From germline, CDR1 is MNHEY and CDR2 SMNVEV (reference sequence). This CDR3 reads CASSPSPGQYEQFF. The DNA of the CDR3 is TGTGCCAGCAGTCCGTCACCTGGACAGTACGAGCAGTTCTTC.

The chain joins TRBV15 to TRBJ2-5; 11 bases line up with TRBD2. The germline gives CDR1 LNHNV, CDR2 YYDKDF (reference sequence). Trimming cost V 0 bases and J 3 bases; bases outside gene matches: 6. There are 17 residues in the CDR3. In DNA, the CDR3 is TGTGCCACCAGCAGAGATCGCGGGACTAGCGGAGAAGAGACCCAGTACTTC. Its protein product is CATSRDRGTSGEETQYF. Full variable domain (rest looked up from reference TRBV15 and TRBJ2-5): DAMVIQNPRYQVTQFGKPVTLSCSQTLNHNVMYWYQQKSSQAPKLLFHYYDKDFNNEADTPDNFQSRRPNTSFCFLDIRSPGLGDTAMYLCATSRDRGTSGEETQYFGPGTRLLVL.

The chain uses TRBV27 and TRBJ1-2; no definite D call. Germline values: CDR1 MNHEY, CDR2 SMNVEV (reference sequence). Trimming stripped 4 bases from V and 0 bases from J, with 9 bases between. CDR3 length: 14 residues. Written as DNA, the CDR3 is TGTGCCAGCAGTTCCAGATCTGCTAACTATGGCTACACCTTC. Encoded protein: CASSSRSANYGYTF.

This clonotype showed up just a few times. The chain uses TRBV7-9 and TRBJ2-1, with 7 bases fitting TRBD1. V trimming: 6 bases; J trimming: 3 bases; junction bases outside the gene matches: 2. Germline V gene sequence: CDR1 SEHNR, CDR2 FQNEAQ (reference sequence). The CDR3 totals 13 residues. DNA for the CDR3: TGTGCCAGCAGGGGACAGAACTACAATGAGCAGTTCTTC. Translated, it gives CASRGQNYNEQFF.

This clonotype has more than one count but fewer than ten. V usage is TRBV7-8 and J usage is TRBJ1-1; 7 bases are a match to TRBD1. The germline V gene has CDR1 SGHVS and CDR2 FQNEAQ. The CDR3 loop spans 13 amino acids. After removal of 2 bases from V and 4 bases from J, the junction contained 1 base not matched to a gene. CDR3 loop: CASSLNRGTEAFF. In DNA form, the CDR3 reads TGTGCCAGCAGCTTAAACAGGGGCACTGAAGCTTTCTTT.

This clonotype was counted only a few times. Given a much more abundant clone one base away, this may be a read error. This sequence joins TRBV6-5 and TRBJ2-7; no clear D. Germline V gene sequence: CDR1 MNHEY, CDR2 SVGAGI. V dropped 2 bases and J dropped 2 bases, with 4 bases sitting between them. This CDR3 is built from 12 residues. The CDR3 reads CASSYDTYEQYF. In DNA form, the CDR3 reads TGTGCCAGCAGTTACGACACCTACGAGCAGTACTTC.

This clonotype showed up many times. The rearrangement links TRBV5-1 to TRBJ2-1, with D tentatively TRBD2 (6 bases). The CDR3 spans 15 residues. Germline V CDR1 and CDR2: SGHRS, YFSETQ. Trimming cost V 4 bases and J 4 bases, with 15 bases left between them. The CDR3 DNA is TGCGCCAGCAGCGCCCAACTTGCGGGGTACAATGAGCAGTTCTTC. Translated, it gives CASSAQLAGYNEQFF.

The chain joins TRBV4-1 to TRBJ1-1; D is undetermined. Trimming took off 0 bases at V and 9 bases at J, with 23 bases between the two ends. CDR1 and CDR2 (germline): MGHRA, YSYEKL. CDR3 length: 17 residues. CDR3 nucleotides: TGCGCCAGCAGCCAAGAAGGTTCACGTCCCCCAAACAGCAAAGCTTTCTTT. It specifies CASSQEGSRPPNSKAFF.

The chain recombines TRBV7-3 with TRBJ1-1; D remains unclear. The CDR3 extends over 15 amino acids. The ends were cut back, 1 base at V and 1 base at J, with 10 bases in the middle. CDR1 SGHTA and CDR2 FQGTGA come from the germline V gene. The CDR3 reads CASSLNGGTNTEAFF. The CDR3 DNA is TGTGCCAGCAGCTTAAATGGAGGAACGAACACTGAAGCTTTCTTT.

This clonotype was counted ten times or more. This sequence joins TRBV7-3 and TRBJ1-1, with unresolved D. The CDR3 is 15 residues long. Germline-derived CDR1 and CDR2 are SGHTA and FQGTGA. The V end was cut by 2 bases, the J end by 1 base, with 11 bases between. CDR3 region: CASSLHSLPNTEAFF. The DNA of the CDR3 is TGTGCCAGCAGCTTACATTCCTTACCGAACACTGAAGCTTTCTTT.